The T cell receptor beta chain described here comes from a study of cytomegalovirus exposure and HLA in healthy donors. Study outcomes and limitations: Data from an earlier analysis indicated that most TCR beta V segments were productive either about 90% or about 30% of the time.

For this clone: Its specificity is not known.

It was with 60 Vbeta and 13 Jbeta primers that the PCR ran. Clones were read by immunoSEQ multiplex PCR, and TCRdb kept only the in-frame ones, dropping some. The table includes tens of thousands of clones, 78% detected once. CDR3 length equals 16 residues. The J segment lost 0 bases and the V segment lost 3 bases, leaving 8 bases of the junction unmatched. Per germline, CDR1 MNHNS and CDR2 SASEGT. The clonotype originates from a woman in her thirties or forties in good health and CMV-seropositive. The sequenced material came from PBMCs. V usage is TRBV6-1 and J usage is TRBJ2-7; TRBD2 matches 7 bases. The CDR3 DNA sequence: TGTGCCAGCAGTGACCTGGGGGGGACCTCCTCCTACGAGCAGTACTTC. Its protein is CASSDLGGTSSYEQYF.